Listed below are T cell receptor beta chains from one sample, sequenced in a study of shared clonotypes between healthy human individuals. Clones were read by immunoSEQ multiplex PCR, and TCRdb kept only the in-frame ones, dropping some. The sample has around 2.5 million clones, 93% seen once. Material for sequencing was naive CD4+ T cells from PBMCs. These receptors all come from a young man in good health. Some clones in this sample may be carry-over from other donors' samples. CDR3s include the opening cysteine and the closing phenylalanine or tryptophan. Only some rows state a clone size, as once, few, many or a class for expanded clones.

TRBV6-1	TRBJ2-7	once	CASSIRDYEQYF
TRBV30	TRBJ2-7	NA	CAWSVTSGPTGQYF
TRBV9	TRBJ2-1	NA	CASSVEGGAYNEQFF
TRBV7-6	TRBJ2-5	NA	CASSLSRETQYF
TRBV6-1	TRBJ2-5	once	CASSEGGLGETQYF
TRBV9	TRBJ2-1	NA	CASSPGLAGGPSSYNEQFF
TRBV28	TRBJ1-4	NA	CASSLLSGWGEKLFF
TRBV28	TRBJ2-5	NA	CASSTRTEIQETQYF
TRBV7-3	TRBJ2-1	once	CASSLRSGSNNEQFF
TRBV5-1	TRBJ2-2	once	CASSLHGTGSITGELFF
TRBV11-3	TRBJ2-7	NA	CASSRSGAEQYF
TRBV14	TRBJ2-4	NA	CASSQGGTIQYF
TRBV11-2	TRBJ2-2	NA	CASSRSPGLAGGYTGELFF
TRBV9	TRBJ2-2	NA	CASSARTSYPGELFF
TRBV5-6	TRBJ1-6	NA	CASSLRGTERGSPLHF
TRBV29-1	TRBJ1-2	NA	CSTQGGRQTNYGYTF
TRBV15	TRBJ2-1	NA	CATSRALAGVNEQFF
TRBV30	TRBJ2-5	NA	CAWSGGIQETQYF
TRBV4-2	TRBJ2-5	NA	CASSQGLAGVRETQYF
TRBV15	TRBJ1-3	NA	CATQDNSGNTIYF
TRBV9	TRBJ1-1	NA	CARFERAIDRVRTEAFF
TRBV5-1	TRBJ2-7	NA	CASSLEGHSYEQYF
TRBV7-8	TRBJ2-3	NA	CASSSGTSGRGDTQYF
TRBV28	TRBJ1-1	NA	CASARGVGGPNTEAFF
TRBV27	TRBJ2-7	NA	CASGALGAYEQYF
TRBV18	TRBJ2-7	NA	CASSPPGTFYEQYF
TRBV5-4	TRBJ2-7	once	CASSSTGASYEQYF
TRBV7-2	TRBJ1-5	NA	CASSWAGRGNQPQHF
TRBV4-3	TRBJ2-7	NA	CASSQDRTSYEQYF
TRBV7-3	TRBJ2-5	NA	CASSSNGGYETQYF
TRBV5-1	TRBJ2-5	NA	CASSLGGAQETQYF
TRBV4-2	TRBJ1-4	NA	CARSQVSGGGEKLFF
TRBV28	TRBJ1-4	NA	CASVPPKGGGEKLFF
TRBV15	TRBJ2-7	NA	CATSRVGQASYEQYF
TRBV4-1	TRBJ2-1	NA	CASSQELAGRDNEQFF
TRBV5-1	TRBJ2-5	NA	CASRAGLAGETQYF
TRBV27	TRBJ1-3	NA	CASSLSEGNTIYF
TRBV5-1	TRBJ1-4	NA	CASSGSLAANEKLFF
TRBV2	TRBJ2-2	NA	CASSPYDTNTGELFF
TRBV7-2	TRBJ2-2	NA	CASSLVREVGELFF
TRBV6-5	TRBJ2-7	NA	CASGGLAGGSYEQYF
TRBV28	TRBJ2-7	NA	CASSQGLAGGRYEQYF
TRBV7-9	TRBJ2-1	once	CASSLGSGSYNEQFF
TRBV5-1	TRBJ1-1	NA	CASISDMNTEAFF
TRBV5-4	TRBJ2-5	NA	CASSLGGTVETQYF
TRBV9	TRBJ1-3	NA	CASSALDGRSGNTIYF
TRBV6-6	TRBJ2-5	NA	CASRGTAATQYF
TRBV15	TRBJ2-7	few	CATSRRQNDYEQYF
TRBV9	TRBJ2-1	NA	CASSVGPMNEQFF
TRBV6-5	TRBJ2-7	NA	CASRHDRATYEQYF
TRBV6-5	TRBJ1-2	NA	CASSSGPGNYGYTF